These 6 T cell receptor beta chains share one sample of origin, sequenced in a study of human versus mouse CDR3 diversity and MHC coevolution. Sequenced by immunoSEQ multiplex PCR; TCRdb stores in-frame clones only, minus some. Of roughly 86,000 clones listed, around 95% were seen once; the top ten hold about 1.5%. The sample was naive CD4+ T cells from blood. This sample's subset: CD45RO-negative CD62L-positive naive CD4 T cells. All receptors derive from a person aged 30 to 70 in good health.

The chain has TRBV19 and TRBJ2-4, with D unresolved. The CDR3 extends over 17 amino acids. Germline CDR1 LNHDA, CDR2 SQIVND (reference sequence). Deletions cut 1 base from V and 0 bases from J, with 13 bases between. CDR3 region: CASSIGAGLVAKNIQYF. CDR3 DNA: TGTGCCAGTAGTATAGGCGCAGGCCTCGTAGCCAAAAACATTCAGTACTTC. Looking up the rest from reference TRBV19 and TRBJ2-4 gives the full variable domain: DGGITQSPKYLFRKEGQNVTLSCEQNLNHDAMYWYRQDPGQGLRLIYYSQIVNDFQKGDIAEGYSVSREKKESFPLTVTSAQKNPTAFYLCASSIGAGLVAKNIQYFGAGTRLSVL.

This chain links TRBV19 with TRBJ2-7, with a tentative D call TRBD2 (5 bases). This CDR3 has 12 amino acids. Germline CDR1 LNHDA, CDR2 SQIVND (reference sequence). Trimming cost V 6 bases and J 2 bases, with 8 bases left between them. This CDR3 reads CASRGLPYEQYF. DNA for the CDR3: TGTGCCAGTAGAGGACTTCCCTACGAGCAGTACTTC.

The rearrangement joins TRBV4-3 to TRBJ1-4; D remains unclear. With 0 bases removed from V and 11 bases from J, the gap between germline ends came to 16 bases. There are 15 residues in the CDR3. Germline V CDR1 and CDR2: LGHNA, YSLEER. The CDR3 nucleotides read TGCGCCAGCAGCCAAGATCTGGTAGCTGACGTTAAACTGTTTTTT. This translates into CASSQDLVADVKLFF.

The gene calls are TRBV5-4 and TRBJ1-2; 7 bases match TRBD1. Germline V gene lookup returns CDR1 SGHNT and CDR2 YYREEE (reference sequence). V lost 4 bases, J lost 2 bases, and 8 bases stayed unmatched. The CDR3 is 15 residues long. The CDR3 region has the DNA TGTGCCAGCAGCCATGGGACAGCGGACAACTATGGCTACACCTTC. This encodes CASSHGTADNYGYTF. Drawing the rest from reference TRBV5-4 and TRBJ1-2, the complete variable domain is ETGVTQSPTHLIKTRGQQVTLRCSSQSGHNTVSWYQQALGQGPQFIFQYYREEENGRGNFPPRFSGLQFPNYSSELNVNALELDDSALYLCASSHGTADNYGYTFGSGTRLTVV.

This clone was seen more than once but under ten times. This chain connects TRBV7-2 to TRBJ1-2; maybe TRBD1 (6 bases). V gave up 8 bases and J gave up 0 bases, with 16 bases separating them. From germline, CDR1 is SGHTA and CDR2 FQGNSA. The CDR3 sequence is 15 residues long. The CDR3 DNA reads TGTGCCAGCGGGGGCCAGGGTCAAGCTAACTATGGCTACACCTTC. Amino acids: CASGGQGQANYGYTF.

The V call is TRBV6-5, the J call TRBJ2-2; D might be TRBD2 (6 bases). Trimming removed 6 bases from V and 7 bases from J, with 15 bases in between. The CDR3 contains 14 residues. CDR1 MNHEY and CDR2 SVGAGI come from the germline V gene. The CDR3 loop is CASSSMTGLGELFF. CDR3 bases: TGTGCCAGCAGCTCTATGACGGGACTCGGGGAGCTGTTTTTT.